This T cell receptor (beta chain) originates from a study of OX40 agonist ivuxolimab in advanced cancers. The CDR3 runs 15 residues. Germline loops: CDR1 SGHVS, CDR2 FQNEAQ. The germline V and J ends were trimmed by 5 bases and 4 bases, with 15 bases remaining between them. Using immunoSEQ multiplex PCR, the repertoire was profiled, and TCRdb retains in-frame clones only, with some absent. The data contain 14,000 or so clones, about four fifths of them singletons. The TCR was taken from an adult with an advanced solid tumor such as melanoma, head and neck, liver or kidney cancer. This chain links TRBV7-8 with TRBJ1-5, with D perhaps matching TRBD1 (5 bases). This specimen consisted of CD4+ or CD8+ T cells sorted from blood, obtained in a trial of the OX40 agonist ivuxolimab. The CDR3 region is CASSPGLPPNQPQHF. CDR3 bases: TGTGCCAGCAGCCCGGGACTACCTCCTAATCAGCCCCAGCATTTT.